The T cell receptor beta chain described here comes from a study of beta chain features in type 1 diabetes. Study summary: Over all samples combined, some 99,000,000 sorted cells were examined.

Trimming removed 1 base from V and 3 bases from J; junction bases left unmatched: 7. Per germline, CDR1 GTSNPN and CDR2 SVGIG (reference sequence). This CDR3 contains 15 residues. What was sequenced were expressed TCRB transcripts, since all of the isolated RNA had been reverse transcribed. Naive, central memory and regulatory T cell samples produced a mean of approximately 4 million reads. Clones were sequenced by immunoSEQ multiplex PCR, and TCRdb holds only the in-frame ones, with some missing. The data contain a few hundred thousand clones, about 29% of them singletons. Per donor, one heparinised blood draw averaged around 110 mL. Sorted populations all had greater than 95% purity.

This chain joins TRBV30 and TRBJ2-3; 7 bases map to TRBD1. The receptor was derived from a man between 18 and 35 years old in good health. Sequences were obtained from naive CD4+ T cells from blood. CDR3 DNA sequence: TGTGCCTGGAGTGCCCAGACAGGGTGGACAGATACGCAGTATTTT. Its translation: CAWSAQTGWTDTQYF.